Here is one T cell receptor beta chain with its context. The data derive from a study of shared clonotypes between healthy human individuals. Replicate PCRs run on unsorted PBMC used about 300 ng DNA, which was about 30,000 T cell genomes. It was on ten immunoSEQ deep assay plates that unsorted PBMC DNA was sequenced. The assay was immunoSEQ multiplex PCR, and TCRdb's table has in-frame clones only and misses some. The sample yields about 490,000 clones, 70% to 85% seen once. Germline V lookup: CDR1 MDHEN, CDR2 SYDVKM. V was pared by 2 bases and J by 4 bases, with 10 bases of the junction left unmatched. The CDR3 is 17 residues long.

Sequenced material: PBMCs. The TCR was taken from a woman between 40 and 50 years old in good health. Some clones in this sample may be carry-over from other donors' samples. V usage is TRBV28 and J usage is TRBJ1-4, with 7 bases lining up with TRBD1. CDR3 region: CASSLEPQDRLNEKLFF. Written as DNA, the CDR3 is TGTGCCAGCAGTTTAGAGCCCCAGGACAGGCTTAATGAAAAACTGTTTTTT.